The next 29 T cell receptor beta chains were all read from a single sample in a study of cytomegalovirus exposure and HLA in healthy donors. Primers: 60 Vbeta forward and 13 Jbeta reverse. Data came from immunoSEQ multiplex PCR; TCRdb stores just in-frame clones and leaves some out. The data hold about 150,000 clones, with around 80% observed a single time. Sequenced: PBMCs. The receptors originated from a man aged 25 to 40 in good health and CMV-seropositive.

CDR3 in DNA: TGTGCCAGCAGTGGAGACAGATACAATGAGCAGTTCTTC. Its protein is CASSGDRYNEQFF. The V and J genes are TRBV2 and TRBJ2-1; D perhaps matches TRBD1 (5 bases). Looked up from germline, CDR1 is SNHLY and CDR2 is FYNNEI. This CDR3 has 13 amino acids. Trimming shortened V by 4 bases and J by 4 bases, and 8 bases separated the two germline ends. The full variable domain, completed using reference TRBV2 and TRBJ2-1, is EPEVTQTPSHQVTQMGQEVILRCVPISNHLYFYWYRQILGQKVEFLVSFYNNEISEKSEIFDDQFSVERPDGSNFTLKIRSTKLEDSAMYFCASSGDRYNEQFFGPGTRLTVL.

The chain has TRBV7-2 and TRBJ2-1, with 7 bases aligning to TRBD2. The length of the CDR3 is 15 residues. J gave up 0 bases and V 6 bases, and 5 bases lay outside the gene matches. The V gene's germline CDR1 is SGHTA and CDR2 FQGNSA. Written as DNA, the CDR3 is TGTGCCAGCAGTCCGAGCGGGGTCTCCTACAATGAGCAGTTCTTC. Residues: CASSPSGVSYNEQFF.

The genes are TRBV9 and TRBJ2-7; D is perhaps TRBD1 (5 bases). V was clipped by 0 bases and J by 2 bases, with 9 bases between them. Germline values: CDR1 SGDLS, CDR2 YYNGEE. This CDR3 spans 14 amino acids. CDR3 protein: CASSVASGPYEQYF. In DNA, the CDR3 is TGTGCCAGCAGCGTAGCGTCAGGGCCCTACGAGCAGTACTTC.

V and J are TRBV5-1 and TRBJ2-4; the match to TRBD2 covers 7 bases. The CDR3 totals 16 residues. Germline assignment: CDR1 SGHRS and CDR2 YFSETQ. Germline trimming cut 0 bases from V and 8 bases from J; bases unmatched to any gene: 11. CDR3 region: CASSLAVDRSGDIQYF. The CDR3 bases are TGCGCCAGCAGCTTGGCCGTTGATCGGAGCGGGGACATTCAGTACTTC.

The chain links TRBV7-6 to TRBJ2-2; 7 positions match TRBD2. The CDR3 contains 16 residues. J lost 4 bases, V lost 1 base, and 6 bases had no gene match. Per the germline V gene, CDR1 is SGHVS and CDR2 is FNYEAQ. In nucleotides, the CDR3 is TGTGCCAGCAGCTTAGTCGGGGAGGGCGGCACCGGGGAGCTGTTTTTT. Amino acid sequence: CASSLVGEGGTGELFF.

This chain joins TRBV5-1 and TRBJ2-5, with 7 bases lining up with TRBD1. The V gene's germline CDR1 is SGHRS and CDR2 YFSETQ. The V and J ends lost 3 bases and 1 base, in that order; junction bases with no gene match: 3. The CDR3 has 14 amino acids. The CDR3 nucleotides are TGCGCCAGCAGCTCGGGACAGCCCCAAGAGACCCAGTACTTC. Residues: CASSSGQPQETQYF.

The chain combines TRBV7-3 with TRBJ2-7, with 8 bases lining up with TRBD1. Germline V gene sequence: CDR1 SGHTA, CDR2 FQGTGA. This CDR3 spans 14 amino acids. V gave up 1 base and J gave up 4 bases; unmatched junction bases: 3. The CDR3 bases are TGTGCCAGCAGCTTAAATGGACAGGGATACGAGCAGTACTTC. This gives the protein CASSLNGQGYEQYF.

The chain employs TRBV19 and TRBJ1-2; D possibly corresponds to TRBD1 (6 bases). CDR3 length equals 14 residues. In germline, CDR1 is LNHDA, CDR2 SQIVND (reference sequence). Trimming removed 1 base at V and 8 bases at J, with 14 bases between. The CDR3 nucleotides read TGTGCCAGTAGTATAGGGGGGCCCATGAAGGGCTACACCTTC. Amino acid sequence: CASSIGGPMKGYTF.

This clone occurred once. This chain connects TRBV6-1 to TRBJ2-7, with D uncertain. The V and J ends lost 4 bases and 6 bases respectively, with 7 bases between them. The CDR3 sequence is 11 residues long. In germline, CDR1 is MNHNS, CDR2 SASEGT. The DNA of the CDR3 is TGTGCCAGCAGTGGTGTCGGCGAGCAGTACTTC. Its protein product is CASSGVGEQYF.

The chain links TRBV4-2 to TRBJ2-1, with D perhaps TRBD1 (5 bases). The germline CDR1 and CDR2 sequences are LGHNA and YNFKEQ. The V and J ends lost 0 bases and 12 bases respectively, with 12 bases between them. There are 13 residues in the CDR3. CDR3 nucleotides: TGTGCCAGCAGCCAAGACCTCTCGCAGGGGCAGTTCTTC. This sequence encodes CASSQDLSQGQFF.

J is TRBJ2-3 and V is TRBV7-3, with a weak D call TRBD2 (6 bases). V shed 2 bases and J shed 2 bases, with 14 bases lying between them. Germline CDR1 reads SGHTA; CDR2 reads FQGTGA. This CDR3 is built from 16 residues. DNA for the CDR3: TGTGCCAGCAGCTTAGGTTGGGGAGGAGCCACAGATACGCAGTATTTT. It encodes CASSLGWGGATDTQYF.

The genes are TRBV27 and TRBJ2-5; TRBD2 aligns across 9 bases. Trimming removed 5 bases from V and 3 bases from J; junction bases left unmatched: 13. CDR1 is MNHEY, CDR2 SMNVEV, per germline (reference sequence). This CDR3 has 17 amino acids. The CDR3 here is CASSPRSRGRAKETQYF. The CDR3 DNA reads TGTGCCAGCAGTCCCCGTTCGCGCGGGAGGGCCAAAGAGACCCAGTACTTC.

The rearrangement links TRBV5-4 to TRBJ1-2; possible D gene TRBD1, 6 bases. CDR3 length: 15 residues. The V gene lost 3 bases and the J gene lost 4 bases, with 16 bases spanning the gap. Per germline, CDR1 SGHNT and CDR2 YYREEE (reference sequence). CDR3 loop: CASSSRSTGIYGYTF. DNA for the CDR3: TGTGCCAGCAGCTCTCGTTCGACAGGAATCTATGGCTACACCTTC. Looking up the rest from reference TRBV5-4 and TRBJ1-2 gives the full variable domain: ETGVTQSPTHLIKTRGQQVTLRCSSQSGHNTVSWYQQALGQGPQFIFQYYREEENGRGNFPPRFSGLQFPNYSSELNVNALELDDSALYLCASSSRSTGIYGYTFGSGTRLTVV.

This chain links TRBV7-9 with TRBJ1-3, with 10 bases identical to TRBD1. Germline CDR1 SEHNR, CDR2 FQNEAQ (reference sequence). With 5 bases clipped from V and 3 bases from J, the junction kept 10 bases outside the gene matches. The CDR3 totals 17 residues. The CDR3 region has the DNA TGTGCCAGCAGCCCAGCTAAGGGACAGGGGAATGGAAACACCATATATTTT. It translates to CASSPAKGQGNGNTIYF. The complete variable domain, with remaining parts taken from reference TRBV7-9 and TRBJ1-3, reads DTGVSQNPRHKITKRGQNVTFRCDPISEHNRLYWYRQTLGQGPEFLTYFQNEAQLEKSRLLSDRFSAERPKGSFSTLEIQRTEQGDSAMYLCASSPAKGQGNGNTIYFGEGSWLTVV.

This clone has a single count. The chain recombines TRBV7-3 with TRBJ2-2; D is perhaps TRBD2 (6 bases). V was trimmed by 5 bases and J by 6 bases, leaving 19 bases between them. Germline values: CDR1 SGHTA, CDR2 FQGTGA. The CDR3 runs 16 residues. DNA for the CDR3: TGTGCCAGCAGCCGCCGCTCGGGAGCCCCTTCCGGGGAGCTGTTTTTT. This gives the protein CASSRRSGAPSGELFF.

Details on this clone: Different DNA sequences within this sample yield the same CDR3. The chain is built from TRBV10-3 and TRBJ2-1; TRBD2 aligns across 9 bases. The CDR3 runs to 17 residues. CDR1 and CDR2 from the germline V gene are ENHRY and SYGVKD. J was trimmed by 4 bases and V by 0 bases; bases with no gene match: 7. The CDR3: CAISESRASGDYNEQFF. CDR3 nucleotides: TGTGCCATCAGTGAGTCTCGGGCTAGCGGGGATTACAATGAGCAGTTCTTC.

The chain combines TRBV29-1 with TRBJ2-7, with 7 bases aligning to TRBD1. The CDR3 runs 14 residues. Germline V gives CDR1 SQVTM, CDR2 ANQGSEA. V lost 1 base, J lost 7 bases, and 10 bases stayed unmatched. DNA of the CDR3: TGCAGCGTTGAAGTCGGGCAGGGGGTGGGGGAGCAGTACTTC. It codes for CSVEVGQGVGEQYF.

This clone has only a few counts. This chain uses TRBV2 with TRBJ2-5; 9 bases are a match to TRBD1. This CDR3 has 16 residues. V lost 5 bases, J lost 4 bases, and 11 bases stayed unmatched. Germline V CDR1 and CDR2: SNHLY, FYNNEI. In DNA form, the CDR3 reads TGTGCCAGCAGTCCGAGGACAGGGGAAGGCGGAGAGACCCAGTACTTC. This encodes CASSPRTGEGGETQYF.

The chain employs TRBV14 and TRBJ2-3, with 11 bases aligning to TRBD2. Trimming at V came to 1 base and at J to 6 bases, leaving 6 bases not matched to a gene. The germline gives CDR1 SGHDN, CDR2 FVKESK. The CDR3 runs to 16 residues. CDR3 sequence reads: CASSQALAGGPDTQYF. CDR3 bases: TGTGCCAGCAGCCAAGCCCTAGCGGGAGGCCCGGATACGCAGTATTTT. Looking up the rest from reference TRBV14 and TRBJ2-3 gives the full variable domain: EAGVTQFPSHSVIEKGQTVTLRCDPISGHDNLYWYRRVMGKEIKFLLHFVKESKQDESGMPNNRFLAERTGGTYSTLKVQPAELEDSGVYFCASSQALAGGPDTQYFGPGTRLTVL.

This chain links TRBV9 with TRBJ2-1, with TRBD2 as a possible D gene (5 bases). CDR3 length: 17 residues. CDR1 and CDR2 from the germline V gene are SGDLS and YYNGEE. The germline V and J ends were trimmed by 3 bases and 0 bases, with 16 bases remaining between them. As DNA, the CDR3 is TGTGCCAGCAGCGCCAATCCTAGCCCGGACTCCTACAATGAGCAGTTCTTC. Protein sequence: CASSANPSPDSYNEQFF.

Details on this clone: A read error is the likely source, as a far larger clone sits one nucleotide away. V is TRBV11-3 and J is TRBJ2-2, with 10 positions matching TRBD2. Per the germline V gene, CDR1 is SGHNT and CDR2 is YENEEA. Trimming took 5 bases from V and 4 from J; bases not matched to a gene: 7. This CDR3 region has 16 residues. The CDR3 DNA reads TGTGCCAGCAGCCTTTCTAGCGGGAGTGCCACCGGGGAGCTGTTTTTT. Its translation is CASSLSSGSATGELFF.

The gene calls are TRBV7-2 and TRBJ2-7, with a weak D call TRBD2 (5 bases). The CDR3 sequence is 14 residues long. CDR1 and CDR2 (germline): SGHTA, FQGNSA. V was cut by 5 bases and J by 7 bases, with 18 bases left in between. CDR3 coding DNA: TGTGCCAGCAGCCCGAGGGATGACGGCAGGGAGCAGTACTTC. It is translated as CASSPRDDGREQYF.

The chain employs TRBV20-1 and TRBJ2-7; possibly TRBD2 for D (6 bases). From germline, CDR1 is DFQATT and CDR2 SNEGSKA (reference sequence). There are 11 residues in the CDR3. Trimming took off 7 bases at V and 3 bases at J, with 10 bases between the two ends. The CDR3 nucleotides read TGCAGTGGCGGTAGCGGCTACGAGCAGTACTTC. Protein sequence: CSGGSGYEQYF.

The chain uses TRBV27 and TRBJ2-3; D is unclear. Germline V gives CDR1 MNHEY, CDR2 SMNVEV (reference sequence). The CDR3 is made up of 14 amino acids. V was trimmed by 2 bases and J by 0 bases, leaving 6 bases between them. The CDR3 bases are TGTGCCAGCAGTTTAGTACGGAGCACAGATACGCAGTATTTT. This translates into CASSLVRSTDTQYF.

The chain employs TRBV2 and TRBJ1-2, with TRBD1 matching over 7 bases. V lost 7 bases and J lost 4; bases outside the gene matches: 9. The germline gives CDR1 SNHLY, CDR2 FYNNEI. CDR3 size: 14 residues. The CDR3 DNA is TGTGCCAGCACATTGGACAGGTTGTCCTATGGCTACACCTTC. This translates into CASTLDRLSYGYTF.

The V gene is TRBV4-1, the J gene TRBJ1-1; possible D gene TRBD1, 5 bases. The V end lost 4 bases, the J end lost 4 bases, and 13 bases lay between the germline ends. The germline V gene encodes CDR1 MGHRA and CDR2 YSYEKL. The CDR3 length is 14 residues. CDR3 sequence reads: CASSPQGSVTEAFF. CDR3 DNA sequence: TGCGCCAGCAGCCCCCAGGGATCGGTCACTGAAGCTTTCTTT.

The CDR3 spells CASIAGGAPDTQYF. CDR3 bases: TGTGCCAGCATAGCGGGAGGGGCCCCGGATACGCAGTATTTT. This chain links TRBV28 with TRBJ2-3; 11 bases are a match to TRBD2. Germline V gene lookup returns CDR1 MDHEN and CDR2 SYDVKM. V was clipped by 7 bases and J by 6 bases; unmatched bases: 6. The CDR3 is made up of 14 amino acids.

A few counts support this clone. V gene TRBV5-4 combines with J gene TRBJ2-2, with 7 nucleotides matching TRBD2. The germline CDR1 and CDR2 sequences are SGHNT and YYREEE (reference sequence). The J segment lost 7 bases and the V segment lost 4 bases, leaving 13 bases of the junction unmatched. The CDR3 loop spans 16 amino acids. The CDR3 DNA sequence: TGTGCCAGCAGCACAGATAGCGGGCCTCTCGACGGGGAGCTGTTTTTT. Translated, it gives CASSTDSGPLDGELFF.

V is TRBV6-6 and J is TRBJ2-2, with D hard to call. V was trimmed by 0 bases and J by 5 bases, leaving 13 bases between them. Germline CDR1 and CDR2: MNHNY and SVGAGI (reference sequence). The CDR3 sequence is 16 residues long. CDR3 sequence: CASSYSYWPQTGELFF. The CDR3 DNA follows: TGTGCCAGCAGTTACTCTTATTGGCCTCAAACCGGGGAGCTGTTTTTT.